The 2 T cell receptor beta chains listed next were all sequenced from one sample in a study of blood T cell repertoires in COVID-19. Produced via immunoSEQ multiplex PCR; TCRdb's table is partial and in-frame only. The sample carries some 160,000 clones, roughly 80% recorded once. The sample taken for sequencing was PBMCs or T cells enriched from blood (not recorded which). The receptors derive from a woman aged 40-49 years who had recovered from COVID-19.

The V and J genes are TRBV3-1 (or the pseudogene TRBV3-2) and TRBJ1-1, with no clear D. The CDR3 totals 14 residues. V was pared by 3 bases and J by 1 base, with 9 bases between. The germline gives CDR1 LGHDT, CDR2 YNNKEL (reference sequence). The CDR3, as DNA: TGTGCCAGCAGCCATCTTTCTCGGAACACTGAAGCTTTCTTT. It codes for CASSHLSRNTEAFF.

This chain connects TRBV2 to TRBJ2-1, with TRBD1 matching 7 bases. The CDR3 has 13 amino acids. Germline V gene lookup returns CDR1 SNHLY and CDR2 FYNNEI. V lost 8 bases to trimming and J lost 6 bases; unmatched junction nucleotides: 7. This CDR3 is CASCWDSGNEQFF. The CDR3 DNA follows: TGTGCCAGCTGTTGGGACAGCGGCAATGAGCAGTTCTTC.